The 6 T cell receptor beta chains below were found in one sample sequenced in a study of cytomegalovirus exposure and HLA in healthy donors (dated by TCRdb to about 2017). Libraries were built with the immunoSEQ multiplex PCR assay. A mixture of 60 forward primers for TCR Vbeta segments and 13 reverse primers for TCR Jbeta segments was used in the multiplex PCR. TCRdb mirrors the immuneACCESS table, restricted to in-frame sequences. Some clones are absent from its copies; in checked studies, under half trace to an unresolved V gene, and the reason for the others is unknown. Recorded for this sample are around 150,000 clones; 50% to 75% of them occurred a single time. Around 3% of the sample belongs to the ten largest clones. The sequenced sample consisted of PBMCs. The receptors originated from a woman in her thirties in good health and CMV-seropositive.

This sequence joins TRBV4-2 and TRBJ2-1; TRBD2 might be the D (5 bases). Trimming pared 2 bases from V and 5 bases from J, leaving 10 bases between. Germline CDR1 LGHNA, CDR2 YNFKEQ. The CDR3 is 14 residues long. CDR3 DNA sequence: TGTGCCAGCAGCCAATCTTTCGGGGACAATGAGCAGTTCTTC. Protein sequence: CASSQSFGDNEQFF.

J is TRBJ1-1 and V is TRBV5-4, with TRBD1 matching over 7 bases. In germline, CDR1 is SGHNT, CDR2 YYREEE (reference sequence). J was trimmed by 6 bases and V by 4 bases; bases with no gene match: 6. CDR3 length equals 13 residues. The chain's CDR3 is CASSQGGEAEAFF. The CDR3 DNA sequence: TGTGCCAGCAGCCAAGGGGGCGAGGCTGAAGCTTTCTTT.

The chain combines TRBV13 with TRBJ2-6; the D gene is possibly TRBD1 (6 bases). Germline CDR1 is PRHDT and CDR2 is FYEKMQ (reference sequence). Trimming removed 4 bases from V and 4 bases from J, with 11 bases in between. The CDR3 length is 15 residues. The CDR3, as DNA: TGTGCCAGCAGCTCAACAGGGAAGGGGGCCAACGTCCTGACTTTC. Amino acid sequence: CASSSTGKGANVLTF.

This chain connects TRBV28 to TRBJ1-4; possibly TRBD1 for D (6 bases). V shed 3 bases and J shed 12 bases, with 14 bases lying between them. CDR1 MDHEN and CDR2 SYDVKM come from the germline V gene. The CDR3 extends over 13 amino acids. The CDR3 is CASSFGGALELFF. The CDR3 region has the DNA TGTGCCAGCAGTTTCGGGGGGGCCTTAGAACTGTTTTTT.

The rearrangement links TRBV6-4 to TRBJ1-1; tentatively, D is TRBD1 (6 bases). V lost 6 bases and J 1 base, leaving 12 bases between the germline ends. CDR1 and CDR2 (germline): MRHNA, SNTAGT. The CDR3 covers 14 residues. The CDR3 loop reads CASRATGTNTEAFF. CDR3 nucleotide sequence: TGTGCCAGCAGAGCGACAGGCACGAACACTGAAGCTTTCTTT.

V gene TRBV5-1 combines with J gene TRBJ2-1; D remains ambiguous. Trimming removed 0 bases at V and 6 bases at J, with 7 bases between. Germline V gene sequence: CDR1 SGHRS, CDR2 YFSETQ. There are 13 residues in the CDR3. Here the CDR3 reads CASSLVPSNEQFF. In DNA form, the CDR3 reads TGCGCCAGCAGCTTGGTTCCGTCCAATGAGCAGTTCTTC.